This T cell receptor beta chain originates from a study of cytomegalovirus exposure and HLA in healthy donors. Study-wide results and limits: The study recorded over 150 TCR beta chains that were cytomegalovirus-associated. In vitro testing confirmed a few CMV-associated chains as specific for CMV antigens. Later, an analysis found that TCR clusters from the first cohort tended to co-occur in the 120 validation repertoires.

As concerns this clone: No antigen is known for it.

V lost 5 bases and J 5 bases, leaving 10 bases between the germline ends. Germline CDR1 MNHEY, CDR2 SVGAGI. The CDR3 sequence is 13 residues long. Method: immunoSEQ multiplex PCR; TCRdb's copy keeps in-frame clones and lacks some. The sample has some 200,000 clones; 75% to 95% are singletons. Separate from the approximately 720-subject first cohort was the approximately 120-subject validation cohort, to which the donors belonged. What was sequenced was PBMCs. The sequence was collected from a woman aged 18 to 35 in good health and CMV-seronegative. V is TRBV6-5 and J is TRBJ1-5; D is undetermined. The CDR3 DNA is TGTGCCAGCAGTGTGGAGGGAGATCAGCCCCAGCATTTT. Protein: CASSVEGDQPQHF.